Listed here are 30 T cell receptor beta chains from one sample, sequenced in a study of T cell repertoires in cytomegalovirus infection (dated by TCRdb to between 2018 and 2020). Instrument on record: Illumina HiSeq 1500. TCRdb cleaned the public reads at Q25 with fastp, built clones with MiXCR and kept in-frame beta chains. Merged by CDR3 protein, the rows form single entries marked with the most common genes and DNA. This sample has approximately 1,000,000 distinct CDR3 sequences in its table, and around 30% of those were observed once. Over 12% of the sample rests with the top ten. For these receptors, no antigen is known. Interpreted using the paper, the treatment or condition label stands for: in vitro stimulation with specific CMV peptide epitopes to enrich CMV-specific T cells. Here the sequenced sample was cultured CD8+ T cells from PBMCs, taken from culture after CMV antigen stimulation. All receptors derive from a human donor in good health (CMV status not recorded). Some clones in this sample may be carry-over from other donors' samples.

V usage is TRBV7-2 and J usage is TRBJ2-7; D is unresolved. The V end lost 4 bases, the J end lost 5 bases, and 12 bases lay between the germline ends. The CDR3 is 13 residues long. Germline CDR1 SGHTA, CDR2 FQGNSA. The CDR3 spells CASSSFLGNEQYV. The DNA of the CDR3 is TGTGCCAGCAGCTCCTTCCTGGGCAACGAGCAGTACGTC.

A note on this clonotype: At one boundary the junction diverges from the germline segment, which might be a read error. The chain employs TRBV12-3 or TRBV12-4 and TRBJ1-2; no clear D. The CDR3 sequence is 9 residues long. In DNA form, the CDR3 reads TGTGCCAGCAGTCATCCAGAGATCTTC. Residues: CASSHPEIF.

This clonotype showed up just a few times. V and J are TRBV20-1 and TRBJ2-7; 7 bases fit TRBD2. The germline V gene has CDR1 DFQATT and CDR2 SNEGSKA (reference sequence). The V and J ends lost 6 bases and 3 bases, in that order; junction bases with no gene match: 20. The CDR3 loop spans 17 amino acids. CDR3 region: CSASRVRGDQTNYEQYF. In nucleotides, the CDR3 is TGCAGTGCCTCCAGGGTACGGGGGGACCAAACGAACTACGAGCAGTACTTC.

The chain joins TRBV19 to TRBJ1-2, with a possible D match to TRBD1 (5 bases). Per the germline V gene, CDR1 is LNHDA and CDR2 is SQIVND (reference sequence). Trimming took off 4 bases at V and 3 bases at J, with 15 bases between the two ends. CDR3 length equals 15 residues. CDR3 residues: CASSRAQGGDYGYTF. Here the CDR3 DNA reads TGTGCCAGTAGTAGGGCCCAGGGAGGGGACTATGGCTACACCTTC.

This clonotype was recorded many times. The V and J genes are TRBV27 and TRBJ2-1; the D call may be TRBD1 or TRBD2 (6 bases each). The germline CDR1 and CDR2 sequences are MNHEY and SMNVEV (reference sequence). The CDR3 has 13 residues. V lost 1 base, J lost 9 bases, and 10 bases lay in between. The CDR3 sequence: CASSLYPGAEQFF. The CDR3 DNA sequence: TGTGCCAGCAGTTTATACCCGGGGGCTGAGCAGTTCTTC.

This clonotype was counted many times. The V and J genes are TRBV7-6 and TRBJ2-7, with 7 bases aligning to TRBD1. This CDR3 has 14 residues. The V gene end was trimmed by 5 bases and the J gene end by 2 bases; junction bases not matched to a gene: 6. Germline CDR1 reads SGHVS; CDR2 reads FNYEAQ. CDR3 nucleotide sequence: TGTGCCAGCAGCCCAGCCGGGACAGCCTACGAGCAGTACTTC. Protein product: CASSPAGTAYEQYF.

This clonotype was seen at least ten times. This rearrangement joins TRBV6-5 to TRBJ1-6; possible D gene TRBD1, 5 bases. V was clipped by 2 bases and J by 11 bases, with 16 bases between them. The CDR3 length is 15 residues. Germline CDR1 reads MNHEY; CDR2 reads SVGAGI. This CDR3 is CASSYGTGPGAPLHF. In DNA, the CDR3 is TGTGCCAGCAGTTACGGGACGGGGCCCGGGGCACCCCTCCACTTT.

The rearrangement links TRBV5-6 to TRBJ1-5; D gene unclear. Trimming took 5 bases from V and 1 from J, leaving 13 bases between them. Looked up from germline, CDR1 is SGHDT and CDR2 is YYEEEE. The CDR3 is made up of 15 amino acids. This chain's CDR3 is CASRSLLESNQPQHF. The CDR3 nucleotides read TGTGCCAGCAGATCCCTATTAGAGAGCAATCAGCCCCAGCATTTT.

The table lists this clonotype with many counts. The V call is TRBV5-4, the J call TRBJ2-2; D is uncertain. Germline-derived CDR1 and CDR2 are SGHNT and YYREEE (reference sequence). V was pared by 2 bases and J by 5 bases, with 4 bases between. The CDR3 spans 12 residues. CDR3 DNA sequence: TGTGCCAGCAGCTTAGAGACCGGGGAGCTGTTTTTT. Its translation is CASSLETGELFF.

The chain has TRBV7-8 and TRBJ2-7; 9 bases are a match to TRBD1. In germline, CDR1 is SGHVS, CDR2 FQNEAQ. V shed 2 bases and J 3 bases; nucleotides not matched to a gene: 5. The length of the CDR3 is 15 residues. The CDR3 sequence is CASSLRDRADYEQYF. In DNA, the CDR3 is TGTGCCAGCAGCTTAAGGGACAGGGCTGACTACGAGCAGTACTTC. Full variable domain (rest looked up from reference TRBV7-8 and TRBJ2-7): GAGVSQSPRYKVAKRGQDVALRCDPISGHVSLFWYQQALGQGPEFLTYFQNEAQLDKSGLPSDRFFAERPEGSVSTLKIQRTQQEDSAVYLCASSLRDRADYEQYFGPGTRLTVT.

This clonotype was counted only a few times. The CDR3 DNA reads as TGTGCCAGCAAAGGCGGCGGACCCTCGGGGGAGCAGTACTTC. This gives the protein CASKGGGPSGEQYF. The chain employs TRBV6-6 and TRBJ2-7, with D maybe TRBD2 (5 bases). This CDR3 has 14 residues. Per germline, CDR1 MNHNY and CDR2 SVGAGI (reference sequence). Between the trimmed V and J ends, which lost 7 bases and 7 bases, there was a span of 20 bases.

In this sample, this clonotype turned up a few times. V and J are TRBV7-9 and TRBJ2-5; perhaps D is TRBD1 or TRBD2 (5 bases each). Trimming stripped 0 bases from V and 4 bases from J, with 9 bases between. The germline CDR1 and CDR2 sequences are SEHNR and FQNEAQ (reference sequence). The CDR3 contains 14 residues. The CDR3 nucleotides read TGTGCCAGCAGCTTAGCCCTGGGACGAGAGACCCAGTACTTC. Translated: CASSLALGRETQYF.

The V and J genes are TRBV20-1 and TRBJ2-1; D is ambiguous. V gave up 3 bases and J gave up 2 bases, with 5 bases separating them. This CDR3 region has 12 residues. CDR1 DFQATT and CDR2 SNEGSKA come from the germline V gene (reference sequence). The CDR3 region is CSASLTYNEQFF. In DNA, the CDR3 is TGCAGTGCTAGTCTTACCTACAATGAGCAGTTCTTC.

The gene calls are TRBV6-5 and TRBJ2-3; perhaps TRBD1 as D (5 bases). The CDR3 runs 18 residues. Trimming cost V 6 bases and J 2 bases, with 24 bases left between them. The germline V gene encodes CDR1 MNHEY and CDR2 SVGAGI. The CDR3 DNA reads as TGTGCCAGCAGCCACCTCAGGGTGGATAATCTTCTCACAGATACGCAGTATTTT. It codes for CASSHLRVDNLLTDTQYF.

J is TRBJ1-1 and V is TRBV20-1; TRBD1 might be the D (5 bases). Germline-derived CDR1 and CDR2 are DFQATT and SNEGSKA (reference sequence). This CDR3 comprises 15 residues. Trimming took 5 bases from V and 5 from J, leaving 21 bases between them. The CDR3: CSAPPAQGRGTEAFF. DNA for the CDR3: TGCAGTGCTCCTCCGGCTCAGGGCCGAGGGACTGAAGCTTTCTTT.

V and J are TRBV27 and TRBJ2-7; no reliable D call. The germline gives CDR1 MNHEY, CDR2 SMNVEV (reference sequence). The CDR3 extends over 10 amino acids. Trimming took off 1 base at V and 9 bases at J, with 4 bases between the two ends. CDR3 loop: CASSLLGQYV. The CDR3 coding sequence is TGTGCCAGCAGTTTATTGGGGCAGTACGTC.

This clonotype has only one observation. This chain connects TRBV6-2 or TRBV6-3 to TRBJ1-5; possibly TRBD1 for D (5 bases). Germline V gene data show CDR1 as MNHEY and CDR2 as SVGEGT. V was trimmed by 6 bases and J by 0 bases, leaving 9 bases between them. The CDR3 covers 14 residues. Here the CDR3 reads CASRPGISNQPQHF. For the CDR3, the DNA is TGTGCCAGCAGACCAGGGATTAGCAATCAGCCCCAGCATTTT.

The chain carries TRBV12-5 and TRBJ1-1; 8 nucleotides align to TRBD1. Germline V gene lookup returns CDR1 LGHNT and CDR2 FRNRAP. The CDR3 is 14 amino acids. J lost 4 bases, V lost 2 bases, and 3 bases had no gene match. CDR3 bases: TGTGCTAGTGGTTTGCAGGGGGCGCGCACTGAAGCTTTCTTT. This translates into CASGLQGARTEAFF.

Only one count was recorded for this clonotype. The chain joins TRBV24-1 to TRBJ2-3; the D is unclear. Germline values: CDR1 KGHDR, CDR2 SFDVKD. V dropped 6 bases and J dropped 2 bases, with 8 bases sitting between them. CDR3 length: 13 residues. The CDR3: CATSSIITDTQYF. The DNA of the CDR3 is TGTGCCACCAGTTCTATTATCACAGATACGCAGTATTTT.

This clonotype was counted a few times. V and J are TRBV7-6 and TRBJ2-1; D may match TRBD1 or TRBD2 (5 bases each). This CDR3 region has 14 residues. Between the trimmed V and J ends, which lost 1 base and 10 bases, there was a span of 14 bases. Germline V gene sequence: CDR1 SGHVS, CDR2 FNYEAQ. CDR3 sequence: CASSLGEGRREQFF. The CDR3 region has the DNA TGTGCCAGCAGCTTAGGAGAGGGGCGCCGGGAGCAGTTCTTC.

V and J are TRBV27 and TRBJ1-2; tentatively, D is TRBD1 (5 bases). V lost 10 bases and J 4 bases, leaving 16 bases between the germline ends. The CDR3 has 13 residues. Germline-derived CDR1 and CDR2 are MNHEY and SMNVEV (reference sequence). The CDR3 spells CATRDGLFYGYTF. In nucleotides, the CDR3 is TGTGCCACTCGGGACGGTCTATTCTATGGCTACACCTTC.

The rearrangement joins TRBV6-1 to TRBJ1-5, with D unclear. The CDR3 is 16 amino acids. Germline CDR1 reads MNHNS; CDR2 reads SASEGT. Trimming took off 5 bases at V and 1 base at J, with 15 bases between the two ends. CDR3 amino acids: CASSSKADRSNQPQHF. In nucleotides, the CDR3 is TGTGCCAGCAGTTCGAAGGCAGATCGGAGCAATCAGCCCCAGCATTTT.

This clonotype appeared many times. The chain links TRBV7-6 to TRBJ2-3; TRBD1 might be the D (6 bases). Trimming removed 5 bases at V and 0 bases at J, with 12 bases between. Germline CDR1 SGHVS, CDR2 FNYEAQ. This CDR3 has 15 amino acids. CDR3 residues: CASSQGTPSTDTQYF. The CDR3 nucleotides are TGTGCCAGCAGCCAAGGGACACCAAGCACAGATACGCAGTATTTT.

The table lists this clonotype with a few counts. The genes are TRBV6-2 or TRBV6-3 and TRBJ2-7; TRBD1 agrees at 8 bases. The germline gives CDR1 MNHEY, CDR2 SVGEGT. CDR3 size: 14 residues. V lost 4 bases to trimming and J lost 2 bases; unmatched junction nucleotides: 4. CDR3 protein: CASSSGGNAYEQYV. The DNA of the CDR3 is TGTGCCAGCAGTTCAGGGGGCAACGCCTACGAGCAGTACGTC.

The chain has TRBV19 and TRBJ1-1; 9 bases match TRBD1. CDR1 LNHDA and CDR2 SQIVND come from the germline V gene (reference sequence). Trimming took 5 bases from V and 5 from J; bases not matched to a gene: 24. This CDR3 spans 20 amino acids. The CDR3 protein is CASSSVRGQGPLHEGTEAFF. The CDR3 DNA follows: TGTGCCAGTAGTTCCGTTCGTGGACAGGGGCCCCTCCACGAGGGTACTGAAGCTTTCTTT.

The chain is built from TRBV2 and TRBJ1-1; tentatively, D is TRBD1 (5 bases). The V end was cut by 6 bases, the J end by 1 base, with 12 bases between. The CDR3 length is 14 residues. The germline V gene encodes CDR1 SNHLY and CDR2 FYNNEI. The CDR3 nucleotides are TGTGCCAGCAGGGGGCCCGGGGCGAACACTGAAGCTTTCTTT. Translating it yields CASRGPGANTEAFF.

In this sample, this clonotype turned up a few times. The CDR3 DNA is TGTGCCAGCAGCTTGACCCGACTCACCACCACAGATACGCAGTATTTT. This sequence encodes CASSLTRLTTTDTQYF. This chain connects TRBV11-2 to TRBJ2-3; D remains ambiguous. V lost 3 bases and J 2 bases, leaving 15 bases between the germline ends. The germline V gene has CDR1 SGHAT and CDR2 FQNNGV. The CDR3 is 16 residues long. The full variable domain, rest sourced from reference TRBV11-2 and TRBJ2-3, is EAGVAQSPRYKIIEKRQSVAFWCNPISGHATLYWYQQILGQGPKLLIQFQNNGVVDDSQLPKDRFSAERLKGVDSTLKIQPAKLEDSAVYLCASSLTRLTTTDTQYFGPGTRLTVL.

There are a few counts of this clonotype. The J gene is TRBJ1-1, the V gene TRBV28; D perhaps matches TRBD1 (5 bases). V dropped 11 bases and J dropped 4 bases, with 11 bases sitting between them. Germline loops: CDR1 MDHEN, CDR2 SYDVKM. This CDR3 is 11 amino acids long. CDR3: CAHQGGTEAFF. For the CDR3, the DNA is TGTGCCCACCAGGGAGGCACTGAAGCTTTCTTT.

The DNA of the CDR3 is TGTGCCAGGGGGTTTAGCTCCTATAATTCACCCCTCCACTTT. Amino acids: CARGFSSYNSPLHF. The chain has TRBV2 and TRBJ1-6; the D is unclear. The germline V gene has CDR1 SNHLY and CDR2 FYNNEI. The CDR3 totals 14 residues. The ends were cut back, 9 bases at V and 0 bases at J, with 9 bases in the middle. The variable domain in full, with the rest retrieved from reference TRBV2 and TRBJ1-6, is EPEVTQTPSHQVTQMGQEVILRCVPISNHLYFYWYRQILGQKVEFLVSFYNNEISEKSEIFDDQFSVERPDGSNFTLKIRSTKLEDSAMYFCARGFSSYNSPLHFGNGTRLTVT.

The gene calls are TRBV3-1 and TRBJ1-6, with D uncertain. V lost 0 bases and J lost 10, with 7 bases in between. The CDR3 spans 13 residues. Per germline, CDR1 LGHDT and CDR2 YNNKEL (reference sequence). The DNA of the CDR3 is TGTGCCAGCAGCCAAGATCTTCAATCACCCCTCCACTTT. This gives the protein CASSQDLQSPLHF.